A selection of T cell receptor beta chains follows, all from one sample in a study of blood T cell repertoires in COVID-19. Sequencing was performed with immunoSEQ multiplex PCR; in TCRdb, only in-frame clones are kept and a portion is missing. This table has around 260,000 clones, 80% to 90% appearing once. The sample was peripheral blood. These receptors came from a woman aged 70-85 years with COVID-19, enrolled during active disease. Both conserved end residues are trimmed from each CDR3. Each record gives: CDR3 protein, J gene, V gene.

CDR3: ASSWRRDRSYEQY; J: TRBJ2-7; V: TRBV11-3
CDR3: AWRALYNSPLH; J: TRBJ1-6; V: TRBV30
CDR3: ATSALRQETQY; J: TRBJ2-5; V: TRBV24-1
CDR3: ASSQVLAGGPAEETQY; J: TRBJ2-5; V: TRBV3-1/TRBV3-2
CDR3: ASSRTSGRTDTQY; J: TRBJ2-3; V: TRBV28
CDR3: ASSQGWSDRGLEKLF; J: TRBJ1-4; V: TRBV4-3
CDR3: AISVRGDTEAF; J: TRBJ1-1; V: TRBV10-3
CDR3: ASSDGLAGEQETQY; J: TRBJ2-5; V: TRBV6-1
CDR3: ASSLGGSWSPLH; J: TRBJ1-6; V: TRBV5-1
CDR3: ASSFGPNQPQH; J: TRBJ1-5; V: TRBV11-3
CDR3: ASSRQGAASYEQY; J: TRBJ2-7; V: TRBV3-1/TRBV3-2
CDR3: ASSPGTDTYNSPLH; J: TRBJ1-6; V: TRBV7-9
CDR3: ASSPPPGTTNEKLF; J: TRBJ1-4; V: TRBV18
CDR3: ASSWGQGNTGELF; J: TRBJ2-2; V: TRBV7-9
CDR3: ASSLQGEHTGELF; J: TRBJ2-2; V: TRBV18
CDR3: ASIRTGQETQY; J: TRBJ2-5; V: TRBV7-9
CDR3: ASKKDGRGYEQY; J: TRBJ2-7; V: TRBV2
CDR3: SVEGQIEQF; J: TRBJ2-1; V: TRBV29-1
CDR3: ASSYRVWQPQH; J: TRBJ1-5; V: TRBV12-3/TRBV12-4
CDR3: ASSLSLTEAF; J: TRBJ1-1; V: TRBV28
CDR3: ASSEGGFEQF; J: TRBJ2-1; V: TRBV2
CDR3: ASSLQGRGNTEAF; J: TRBJ1-1; V: TRBV7-8
CDR3: SVGFGQGGGTEAF; J: TRBJ1-1; V: TRBV29-1
CDR3: ASSFDRLNSPLH; J: TRBJ1-6; V: TRBV5-4
CDR3: SPRKVGEQY; J: TRBJ2-7; V: TRBV20-1
CDR3: ASTSRQGWDSPLH; J: TRBJ1-6; V: TRBV2
CDR3: ASSQAMTRGNEKLF; J: TRBJ1-4; V: TRBV4-1
CDR3: ASSPQREVSTEAF; J: TRBJ1-1; V: TRBV18
CDR3: ASSYSGGRTEAF; J: TRBJ1-1; V: TRBV6-6
CDR3: ASSPSLAESTDTQY; J: TRBJ2-3; V: TRBV11-1
CDR3: ASRDLNTEAF; J: TRBJ1-1; V: TRBV3-1/TRBV3-2
CDR3: ASSPGGGPINTEAF; J: TRBJ1-1; V: TRBV9
CDR3: ASSPSAGVTYEQY; J: TRBJ2-7; V: TRBV3-1/TRBV3-2
CDR3: ASSLFFPGGGNYGYT; J: TRBJ1-2; V: TRBV27
CDR3: AISRDSSNQPQH; J: TRBJ1-5; V: TRBV10-3
CDR3: ASSPPGNSGANVLT; J: TRBJ2-6; V: TRBV28
CDR3: ASSAVDTQY; J: TRBJ2-3; V: TRBV19
CDR3: ASSQTGQSEGF; J: TRBJ1-1; V: TRBV11-3
CDR3: ASSYRGNEKLF; J: TRBJ1-4; V: TRBV7-9
CDR3: ASSDSAGGAKAF; J: TRBJ1-1; V: TRBV6-4
CDR3: ASSVEEDYGYT; J: TRBJ1-2; V: TRBV9
CDR3: ASSLLRETQY; J: TRBJ2-5; V: TRBV5-4
CDR3: ASSLYSAGELF; J: TRBJ2-2; V: TRBV12-3/TRBV12-4
CDR3: ASSYTSGLSYEQY; J: TRBJ2-7; V: TRBV6-2/TRBV6-3
CDR3: AWSGGVTSNTEAF; J: TRBJ1-1; V: TRBV30